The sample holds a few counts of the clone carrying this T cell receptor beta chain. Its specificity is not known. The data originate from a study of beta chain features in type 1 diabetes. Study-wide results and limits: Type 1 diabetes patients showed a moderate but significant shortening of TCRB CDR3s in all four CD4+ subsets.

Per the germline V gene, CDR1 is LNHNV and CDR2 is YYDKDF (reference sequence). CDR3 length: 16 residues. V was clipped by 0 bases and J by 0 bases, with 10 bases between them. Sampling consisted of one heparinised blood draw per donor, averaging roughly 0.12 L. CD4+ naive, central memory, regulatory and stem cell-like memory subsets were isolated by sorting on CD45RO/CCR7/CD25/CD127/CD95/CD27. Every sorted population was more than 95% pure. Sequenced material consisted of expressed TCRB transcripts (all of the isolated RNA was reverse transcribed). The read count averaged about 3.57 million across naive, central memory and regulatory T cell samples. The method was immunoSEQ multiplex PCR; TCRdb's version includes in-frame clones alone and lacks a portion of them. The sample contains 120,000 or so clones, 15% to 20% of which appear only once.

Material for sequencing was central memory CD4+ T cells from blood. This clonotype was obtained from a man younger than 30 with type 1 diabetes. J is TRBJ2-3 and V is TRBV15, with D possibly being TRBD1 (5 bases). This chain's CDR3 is CATSRDRALSTDTQYF. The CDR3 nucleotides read TGTGCCACCAGCAGAGACAGGGCGCTGAGCACAGATACGCAGTATTTT.